The 32 T cell receptor gamma chains presented below share a single source sample, sequenced in a study of γδ T cells in repeated Plasmodium falciparum infection. TCRdb made new clone calls on the multiplex PCR reads using CATT. The profile shows some 14,000 gamma-chain clones, approximately 1.5% of them singletons. Gammadelta T cells were flow-sorted from PBMC into Vgamma9/Vdelta2+ and Vdelta2-negative populations for bulk analysis. Source material: gamma-delta T cells from blood. The receptors come from a pool of human donors (malaria-infected and uninfected, not separated).

This clone was picked up many times. The TCRdb protein comes from a much larger clone and disagrees with this DNA's translation at residue 3, likely due to a read error; the protein given here is derived from the DNA. The rearrangement links TRGV9 to TRGJ1 or TRGJ2. The CDR3 is 13 amino acids. The germline gives CDR1 GITISATS, CDR2 ISYDGTV (reference sequence). CDR3 region: CASWDADYYKKLF. The CDR3 nucleotides are TGTGCCTCGTGGGACGCGGATTATTATAAGAAACTCTTT.

This clone was picked up a small number of times. Only one base separates this from a far larger clonotype, so it likely reflects a read error. The same CDR3 can be traced to other DNA sequences in this sample. V is TRGV9 and J is TRGJP. TCRdb records no J gene; here it was assigned by comparing the DNA to germline. The CDR3 totals 19 residues. Germline V gives CDR1 GITISATS, CDR2 ISYDGTV (reference sequence). Here the CDR3 DNA reads TGCGCCTTGTGGGAGGTGCATTTTTCGGGAGAGTTGGGCAAAAAAATCAAGGTATTT. Protein product: CALWEVHFSGELGKKIKVF.

Comment on this clone: A single base is all that separates this from a far larger clone, so a read error is likely. Other DNA sequences in the same sample also yield this CDR3. The rearrangement joins TRGV9 to TRGJ1 or TRGJ2. No J gene is reported in TCRdb; it was inferred here by comparing the DNA with germline. Unmatched junction bases numbered 7, after V lost 5 bases and J lost 6 bases. This CDR3 has 12 amino acids. The germline V gene has CDR1 GITISATS and CDR2 ISYDGTV (reference sequence). The CDR3 is CALWANRYKKLF. The CDR3 nucleotides are TGTGCCTTGTGGGCCAACCGTTATAAGAAACTCTTT.

This clone came up many times. For this DNA, TCRdb reports the protein of a much larger clone, which diverges at residue 5, most likely from a read error; the protein presented here is translated directly from the DNA. V is TRGV5 and J is TRGJ1 or TRGJ2. As TCRdb names no J gene, one was assigned here on the basis of a DNA match to germline. V gave up 6 bases and J gave up 0 bases; unmatched junction bases: 11. This CDR3 region has 15 residues. Germline V gives CDR1 VINAFY, CDR2 YDVSNSKD. The CDR3 region is CATWPSSSNYYKKLF. CDR3 bases: TGTGCCACCTGGCCCTCGTCGTCGAATTATTATAAGAAACTCTTT.

In its sample, this clone was seen many times. TCRdb's entry gives the protein of a much larger clone, which mismatches this DNA's translation at residue 7, likely from a read error; the protein reported here is translated from the DNA. The chain combines TRGV4 with TRGJ1 or TRGJ2. Germline CDR1 reads EGSTGY; CDR2 reads YDSYTSSV. This CDR3 is 11 amino acids long. V was clipped by 2 bases and J by 10 bases; unmatched bases: 5. For the CDR3, the DNA is TGTGCCACCTGGGATGACGAAAAGAAACTCTTT. Translating it yields CATWDDEKKLF.

Judged by abundance, this clone is medium-sized. Other DNA sequences from this sample encode an identical CDR3 as well. The chain carries TRGV4 and TRGJP2. Trimming removed 6 bases from V and 6 bases from J; junction bases left unmatched: 1. CDR1 and CDR2 (germline): EGSTGY, YDSYTSSV. This CDR3 has 11 amino acids. CDR3 coding DNA: TGTGCCACCTGGCGTGATTGGATCAAGACGTTT. As protein: CATWRDWIKTF.

By share, this clone ranks as medium-sized. The V call is TRGV9, the J call TRGJP. V was clipped by 3 bases and J by 3 bases; unmatched bases: 17. The CDR3 is 21 amino acids. Germline V gene data show CDR1 as GITISATS and CDR2 as ISYDGTV (reference sequence). The CDR3 reads CALWEPAPEAMQELGKKIKVF. The DNA for the CDR3 is TGTGCCTTGTGGGAGCCGGCACCGGAGGCGATGCAAGAGTTGGGCAAAAAAATCAAGGTATTT.

This clone was picked up many times. This chain connects TRGV9 to TRGJP. Germline lookup yields CDR1 GITISATS and CDR2 ISYDGTV (reference sequence). J gave up 6 bases and V 1 base, and 6 bases lay outside the gene matches. The CDR3 sequence is 17 residues long. CDR3 residues: CALWEVVRELGKKIKVF. The CDR3 coding sequence is TGTGCCTTGTGGGAGGTAGTAAGAGAGTTGGGCAAAAAAATCAAGGTATTT.

This clone has at least ten counts. TCRdb pairs this DNA with a much larger clone's protein that differs at residue 7, likely a read error; the protein shown was translated from the DNA. The V and J genes are TRGV9 and TRGJ1 or TRGJ2. The V segment lost 2 bases and the J segment 3 bases; nucleotides outside the gene matches: 7. Germline values: CDR1 GITISATS, CDR2 ISYDGTV (reference sequence). CDR3 length: 14 residues. The CDR3 bases are TGTGCCTTGTGGGAGGCCCCCCCTTATTATAAGAAACTCTTT. Translating it yields CALWEAPPYYKKLF.

The sample holds a few counts of this clone. The protein recorded in TCRdb matches a much larger clone and deviates from this DNA's translation at residue 9, suggesting a read error; the protein here is obtained by translating the DNA. This chain joins TRGV9 and TRGJ1 or TRGJ2. The J gene, absent from TCRdb, was called here by matching the DNA to germline. The germline gives CDR1 GITISATS, CDR2 ISYDGTV (reference sequence). The CDR3 covers 12 residues. The DNA for the CDR3 is TGTGCCTTGTGGGAAGAGGGGTATAGGAAACTCTTT. This codes for CALWEEGYRKLF.

This clone came up many times. A single base is all that separates this from a far larger clone, so a read error is likely. Other DNA sequences in this sample translate to the same CDR3. No J gene was called, and the V gene is TRGV9. Germline CDR1 is GITISATS and CDR2 is ISYDGTV (reference sequence). The CDR3 consists of 15 residues. CDR3 region: CALWEVPRNYYKKLF. The CDR3 DNA sequence: TGTGCCTTGTGGGAGGTTCCCCGGAATTATTATAAGAAACTCTTC.

This clone came up many times. This likely reflects a read error, since a far larger clone is one base away. The sample holds other DNA sequences that translate to the same CDR3. The V gene corresponds to TRGV9; no J gene was called. This CDR3 has 11 residues. The germline V gene has CDR1 GITISATS and CDR2 ISYDGTV (reference sequence). The DNA for the CDR3 is TGTGCCTTGTGGGAGGTGCATGAGAAACTTTTT. It specifies CALWEVHEKLF.

This clone showed up many times. The protein recorded in TCRdb matches a much larger clone and deviates from this DNA's translation at residue 9, suggesting a read error; the protein here is obtained by translating the DNA. This chain joins TRGV9 and TRGJ1 or TRGJ2. Germline V CDR1 and CDR2: GITISATS, ISYDGTV (reference sequence). Trimming removed 2 bases from V and 5 bases from J; junction bases left unmatched: 9. CDR3 length: 14 amino acids. The CDR3 protein is CALWEEFKNYKKLF. For the CDR3, the DNA is TGTGCCTTGTGGGAGGAATTCAAAAATTATAAGAAACTCTTT.

This clone has a count of ten or more. The protein TCRdb gives is from a much larger clone and does not agree with this DNA's translation at residue 8, likely a read error; the protein shown here comes from the DNA. The rearrangement links TRGV3 to TRGJ1 or TRGJ2. Germline V gives CDR1 VTNTFY, CDR2 YDVSTARD (reference sequence). CDR3 length: 11 amino acids. V lost 2 bases to trimming and J lost 12 bases; unmatched junction nucleotides: 7. DNA of the CDR3: TGTGCCACCTGGGACACCACTAGGAAACTCTTT. Translated: CATWDTTRKLF.

This clone occurred many times. A far larger clone is one base from this, pointing to a likely read error. The same CDR3 can be traced to other DNA sequences in this sample. The CDR3 reads CALWEVQGGRYKKLF. CDR3 bases: TGTGCCTTGTGGGAGGTGCAAGGGGGTCGGTATAAGAAGCTCTTT. No J gene was assigned, while the V gene was called as TRGV9. The germline V gene has CDR1 GITISATS and CDR2 ISYDGTV (reference sequence). The CDR3 covers 15 residues.

This clone was seen ten or more times. One base separates it from a far larger clone, so it is likely a read error. This sample includes further DNA sequences coding for the same CDR3. The CDR3 reads CATWDGWFKIF. CDR3 DNA sequence: TGTGCCACTTGGGACGGTTGGTTCAAGATATTT. The V call is TRGV4, the J call TRGJP1. This CDR3 has 11 amino acids. The germline CDR1 and CDR2 sequences are EGSTGY and YDSYTSSV.

This clone was seen many times. A read error may explain this, as a much larger clone is one base away. Other nucleotide sequences from this sample produce the same CDR3. This chain uses TRGV9 with TRGJP. With 0 bases clipped from V and 7 bases from J, the junction kept 6 bases outside the gene matches. Germline-derived CDR1 and CDR2 are GITISATS and ISYDGTV (reference sequence). The CDR3 is 17 residues long. CDR3 sequence: CALWEVQGELGKKIKVF. CDR3 nucleotide sequence: TGTGCCTTGTGGGAGGTGCAGGGTGAGTTGGGCAAAAAAATCAAGGTATTT.

This clone was detected ten times or more. This DNA's translation and the protein TCRdb lists, from a much larger clone, do not match at residue 12, likely due to a read error; the protein shown is translated from the DNA. The chain recombines TRGV9 with TRGJP. TCRdb lists no J gene, so it was determined here by aligning the DNA to germline. The CDR3 is 17 amino acids. The V gene's germline CDR1 is GITISATS and CDR2 ISYDGTV (reference sequence). CDR3 residues: CALWEVQGELGEKIKVF. Here the CDR3 DNA reads TGTGCCTTGTGGGAGGTGCAAGGAGAGTTGGGCGAAAAAATCAAGGTATTT.

In this sample, this clone turned up a few times. TCRdb's entry gives the protein of a much larger clone, which mismatches this DNA's translation at residue 3, likely from a read error; the protein reported here is translated from the DNA. The same CDR3 can be traced to other DNA sequences in this sample. This chain uses TRGV9 with TRGJ1 or TRGJ2. TCRdb supplies no J gene; here it was assigned by aligning the nucleotide sequence to germline. Looked up from germline, CDR1 is GITISATS and CDR2 is ISYDGTV (reference sequence). The CDR3 runs 13 residues. As DNA, the CDR3 is TGTGCCTCGTGGGAGGCGCCATATTATAAGAAACTCTTT. Amino acid sequence: CASWEAPYYKKLF.

This clone rates as large. Other DNA sequences in this specimen translate into the identical CDR3. The gene calls are TRGV9 and TRGJP. The CDR3 has 16 amino acids. J lost 3 bases, V lost 2 bases, and 1 base had no gene match. Germline-derived CDR1 and CDR2 are GITISATS and ISYDGTV (reference sequence). The CDR3 DNA follows: TGTGCCTTGTGGGAGGCGCAAGAGTTGGGCAAAAAAATCAAGGTATTT. Translated: CALWEAQELGKKIKVF.

A note on this clone: TCRdb shows a much larger clone's protein in place of this DNA's translation, and the two differ at residue 3, likely through a read error; the protein shown is translated from the DNA. The chain carries TRGV8 and TRGJ1 or TRGJ2. CDR3 length: 13 amino acids. Germline-derived CDR1 and CDR2 are VENAVY and YDSYNSRV. The CDR3 nucleotides read TGTGCCTCCTGGGATCGTGTTTATTATAAGAAACTCTTT. Translation: CASWDRVYYKKLF.

This clone was seen more than once but under ten times. TCRdb's entry gives the protein of a much larger clone, which mismatches this DNA's translation at residue 3, likely from a read error; the protein reported here is translated from the DNA. The CDR3 coding sequence is TGTGCCTCGTGGGAGGCGGGGAGTAGTGATTGGATCAAGACGTTT. It codes for CASWEAGSSDWIKTF. V usage is TRGV9 and J usage is TRGJP2. The J gene, missing from TCRdb, was assigned here through DNA to germline matching. This CDR3 is built from 15 residues. The germline V gene has CDR1 GITISATS and CDR2 ISYDGTV (reference sequence).

This clone has a handful of counts. This DNA's translation and the protein TCRdb lists, from a much larger clone, do not match at residue 7, likely due to a read error; the protein shown is translated from the DNA. The CDR3 loop reads CALWELVQKLF. Here the CDR3 DNA reads TGTGCCTTGTGGGAGCTTGTCCAGAAACTCTTT. V and J are TRGV9 and TRGJ1 or TRGJ2. Here the J gene came from matching the DNA to germline, since TCRdb omits it. Germline CDR1 GITISATS, CDR2 ISYDGTV (reference sequence). This CDR3 spans 11 amino acids. V lost 3 bases and J lost 11; bases outside the gene matches: 7.

Only a few counts were recorded for this clone. A far bigger clonotype differs at one base, so this is likely a read error. Other DNA sequences from this sample encode an identical CDR3 as well. This chain connects TRGV9 to TRGJ1 or TRGJ2. Per germline, CDR1 GITISATS and CDR2 ISYDGTV (reference sequence). The V and J ends lost 1 base and 3 bases, in that order; junction bases with no gene match: 9. This CDR3 spans 15 amino acids. The CDR3 is CALWEVFPAYYKKLF. CDR3 sequence (DNA): TGTGCCTTGTGGGAGGTTTTCCCTGCTTATTATAAGAAACTCTTT.

This clone occurred many times. One base separates it from a far larger clone, so it is likely a read error. Other nucleotide sequences from this sample produce the same CDR3. The V gene is TRGV9; the J gene was not called. CDR3 length: 16 residues. Germline V gene data show CDR1 as GITISATS and CDR2 as ISYDGTV (reference sequence). For the CDR3, the DNA is TGTGCCTTGTGGGAGGCCCGGAAGTTCTATTATTATAAAAAACTCTTT. Protein: CALWEARKFYYYKKLF.

Sample share makes this clone medium-sized. CDR3 bases: TGTGCCTTGTGGGAGGTGCATCCGGGTTATTATAAGAAACTCTTT. As protein: CALWEVHPGYYKKLF. J is TRGJ1 or TRGJ2 and V is TRGV9. The CDR3 length is 15 residues. CDR1 and CDR2 from the germline V gene are GITISATS and ISYDGTV (reference sequence). J gave up 3 bases and V 0 bases, and 8 bases lay outside the gene matches.

At least ten counts were recorded for this clone. TCRdb pairs this DNA with a much larger clone's protein that differs at residue 4, likely a read error; the protein shown was translated from the DNA. V usage is TRGV9 and J usage is TRGJP. The CDR3 length is 17 residues. Germline assignment: CDR1 GITISATS and CDR2 ISYDGTV (reference sequence). CDR3 loop: CALCEVREELGKKIKVF. Here the CDR3 DNA reads TGTGCCTTGTGTGAGGTGCGGGAAGAGTTGGGCAAAAAAATCAAGGTATTT.

Of note for this clone: TCRdb's listed protein matches a much larger clone and diverges from this DNA's translation at residue 8, likely through a read error; the protein shown comes from the DNA. CDR3 coding DNA: TGTGCCTTGTGGGATTTACGCTCGCGGAAGAAACTCTTT. Amino acid sequence: CALWDLRSRKKLF. V and J are TRGV9 and TRGJ1 or TRGJ2. Here the J gene was assigned by germline matching of the DNA, as TCRdb has none. The germline CDR1 and CDR2 sequences are GITISATS and ISYDGTV (reference sequence). This CDR3 is 13 amino acids long. V shed 4 bases, J shed 10 bases, and the junction held 13 bases outside the gene matches.

This clone has only a few counts. Only one base separates this from a far larger clonotype, so it likely reflects a read error. The gene calls are TRGV3 and TRGJ1 or TRGJ2. TCRdb lists no J gene, so it was determined here by aligning the DNA to germline. CDR1 is VTNTFY and CDR2 is YDVSTARD in the germline V gene (reference sequence). This CDR3 has 12 amino acids. Losses at the gene ends were 4 bases for V and 7 bases for J; bases not matched to a gene: 7. As DNA, the CDR3 is TGTGCCACCTGGGAATGTAGCTATAAGAAACTCTTT. Translation: CATWECSYKKLF.

With regard to this clone: The TCRdb protein comes from a much larger clone and disagrees with this DNA's translation at residue 10, likely due to a read error; the protein given here is derived from the DNA. There is no J gene call, but TRGV8 is given as the V gene. Per the germline V gene, CDR1 is VENAVY and CDR2 is YDSYNSRV. The CDR3 length is 12 residues. CDR3 sequence reads: CATWVRRYKELF. The DNA of the CDR3 is TGTGCCACCTGGGTGCGTCGATATAAGGAACTCTTT.

Points on this clone: The translation of this DNA and the TCRdb protein of a much larger clone differ at residue 9, probably owing to a read error; the protein shown here is translated from the DNA. The rearrangement joins TRGV4 to TRGJ1 or TRGJ2. TCRdb does not report a J gene; here it was assigned by matching the DNA to germline references. The ends lost 1 base at V and 10 bases at J; junction bases unmatched: 10. The CDR3 totals 13 residues. Germline values: CDR1 EGSTGY, CDR2 YDSYTSSV. The chain's CDR3 is CATWDGPYEKKLF. CDR3 sequence (DNA): TGTGCCACCTGGGATGGCCCTTATGAGAAGAAACTCTTT.

This clone turned up a few times. The protein given by TCRdb reflects a much larger clone and differs at residue 11 from this DNA's translation, likely from a read error; the protein shown is the DNA's translation. The J gene was not called, though the V gene is TRGV9. The CDR3 extends over 13 amino acids. Per the germline V gene, CDR1 is GITISATS and CDR2 is ISYDGTV (reference sequence). Here the CDR3 reads CALWEGSDWIRTF. The CDR3, as DNA: TGTGCCTTGTGGGAGGGGAGTGATTGGATCAGGACGTTT.